This T cell receptor beta chain is drawn from a study of blood T cell repertoires in COVID-19. Study background: COVID-19 samples, acute and convalescent, were from the United States, Italy and Spain.

This table comes from immunoSEQ multiplex PCR, and its TCRdb copy is limited to in-frame clones, with some not included. Of 18,000 or so clones in the sample, around 81% were seen once. After removal of 4 bases from V and 0 bases from J, the junction contained 3 bases not matched to a gene. The CDR3 runs 15 residues. CDR1 MNHEY and CDR2 SMNVEV come from the germline V gene (reference sequence). The TCR was taken from a man in his forties with active or convalescent COVID-19. Sample: peripheral blood. The J gene is TRBJ2-3, the V gene TRBV27; 8 nucleotides agree with TRBD2. The CDR3, as DNA: TGTGCCAGCAGTTACGGGACTAGAAGCACAGATACGCAGTATTTT. It specifies CASSYGTRSTDTQYF.